Below, 5 T cell receptor beta chains from the same sample are listed, as sequenced in a study of CD8+CD57+ T cells in acquired aplastic anemia. TCR beta VDJ and CDR3 were profiled, and genomic DNA was the template. MiXCR, applied by TCRdb to the reads, yields one record per CDR3 protein. The table has roughly 500,000 distinct CDR3 sequences, roughly a third seen once. CD8+CD57+ cell expansion had been shown by flow cytometry in patients chosen for sequencing. Sequencing was done on a sample of sorted CD4+, CD8+, or CD8+CD57+ T cells (not recorded which) from PBMCs. These receptors came from a human donor with aplastic anemia.

Turning to this clonotype: An end of the junction does not agree with germline; a read error may underlie this. The CDR3 coding sequence is TGCAGTGCTAGAGCAGCGGGAGGGTCCTACAATGGGCAGTTCTTC. Amino acid sequence: CSARAAGGSYNGQFF. The V call is TRBV20-1, the J call TRBJ2-1, with 10 bases that match TRBD2. The CDR3 has 15 amino acids. CDR1 is DFQATT and CDR2 is SNEGSKA in the germline V gene (reference sequence).

The J gene is TRBJ2-7, the V gene TRBV5-5; possibly TRBD1 or TRBD2 for D (5 bases each). CDR3 length equals 14 residues. V was shortened by 4 bases and J by 6 bases, with 17 bases between the two germline ends. Germline CDR1 is SGHKS and CDR2 is YYEKEE (reference sequence). The chain's CDR3 is CASSLIEGTSEQYF. CDR3 in DNA: TGTGCCAGCAGCCTAATTGAGGGGACGAGCGAGCAGTACTTC.

In its sample, this clonotype was seen a few times. The chain recombines TRBV27 with TRBJ1-6; D is unresolved. Germline V CDR1 and CDR2: MNHEY, SMNVEV (reference sequence). This CDR3 comprises 16 residues. The V and J ends lost 1 base and 6 bases respectively, with 13 bases between them. In DNA form, the CDR3 reads TGTGCCAGCAGTTTATGGGAAGGTAGTTCTAATTCACCCCTCCACTTT. It translates to CASSLWEGSSNSPLHF.

This chain links TRBV19 with TRBJ2-5; 7 bases match TRBD2. Looked up from germline, CDR1 is LNHDA and CDR2 is SQIVND (reference sequence). V dropped 3 bases and J dropped 11; count of bases not matched to a gene: 15. The CDR3 totals 15 residues. DNA of the CDR3: TGTGCCAGTAGTATTTGGGAGGGCGAGCTTGGGGAGCAGTACTTC. Its protein is CASSIWEGELGEQYF. Full variable domain (missing parts from reference TRBV19 and TRBJ2-5): DGGITQSPKYLFRKEGQNVTLSCEQNLNHDAMYWYRQDPGQGLRLIYYSQIVNDFQKGDIAEGYSVSREKKESFPLTVTSAQKNPTAFYLCASSIWEGELGEQYFGPGTRLLVL.

This clonotype was detected only a few times. The chain combines TRBV20-1 with TRBJ1-1; D ambiguous. Per germline, CDR1 DFQATT and CDR2 SNEGSKA (reference sequence). The CDR3 totals 14 residues. The germline V and J ends were trimmed by 3 bases and 1 base, with 12 bases remaining between them. The CDR3 loop is CSARKRGPNTEAFF. The CDR3 coding sequence is TGCAGTGCTAGGAAAAGAGGGCCGAACACTGAAGCTTTCTTT.